This is a list of T cell receptor beta chains from one sample in a study of shared clonotypes between healthy human individuals. This table comes from immunoSEQ multiplex PCR, and its TCRdb copy is limited to in-frame clones, with some not included. The sample lists about 2.2 million clones, over 85% seen once, with more than 1.5% in the top ten. Input material: naive CD8+ T cells from PBMCs. The receptors stem from a young man in good health. Some clones in this sample may be carry-over from other donors' samples. Each CDR3 is given with its conserved first and last residue. D genes are given only for firm matches. Size values are once, few and many counts, or a class for expanded clones, and some rows have none.

d_call: NA
v_call: TRBV5-6
j_call: TRBJ2-5
clone_size: once
cdr3_length: 15
cdr3_aa: CASSLLGPGQETQYF
cdr3_nt: TGTGCCAGCAGCTTGCTCGGGCCAGGACAAGAGACCCAGTACTTC

d_call: NA
v_call: TRBV7-2
j_call: TRBJ2-2
clone_size: NA
cdr3_length: 17
cdr3_aa: CASSLSRGARLAGELFF
cdr3_nt: TGTGCCAGCAGCTTATCACGAGGTGCTAGGCTGGCCGGGGAGCTGTTTTTT

d_call: NA
v_call: TRBV7-9
j_call: TRBJ2-3
clone_size: once
cdr3_length: 13
cdr3_aa: CASSPRGADTQYF
cdr3_nt: TGTGCCAGCAGCCCCCGGGGCGCGGATACGCAGTATTTT

d_call: TRBD1
v_call: TRBV11-1
j_call: TRBJ1-3
clone_size: NA
cdr3_length: 15
cdr3_aa: CASRPSRTGGNTIYF
cdr3_nt: TGTGCCAGCAGACCTAGCCGGACAGGGGGAAACACCATATATTTT

d_call: NA
v_call: TRBV15
j_call: TRBJ2-1
clone_size: NA
cdr3_length: 14
cdr3_aa: CATSPGSSYNEQFF
cdr3_nt: TGTGCCACCAGTCCAGGGAGCTCCTACAATGAGCAGTTCTTC

d_call: NA
v_call: TRBV12-5
j_call: TRBJ1-2
clone_size: NA
cdr3_length: 13
cdr3_aa: CASGLGVNYGYTF
cdr3_nt: TGTGCTAGTGGTTTGGGGGTGAACTATGGCTACACCTTC

d_call: TRBD2
v_call: TRBV5-4
j_call: TRBJ2-3
clone_size: NA
cdr3_length: 15
cdr3_aa: CASSLAGGGTDTQYF
cdr3_nt: TGTGCCAGCAGCTTGGCCGGGGGAGGGACAGATACGCAGTATTTT

d_call: TRBD1
v_call: TRBV10-1
j_call: TRBJ1-1
clone_size: NA
cdr3_length: 15
cdr3_aa: CASRWTGGMNTEAFF
cdr3_nt: TGCGCCAGCAGATGGACAGGGGGCATGAACACTGAAGCTTTCTTT

d_call: NA
v_call: TRBV29-1
j_call: TRBJ2-3
clone_size: NA
cdr3_length: 8
cdr3_aa: CSVGTQYF
cdr3_nt: TGCAGCGTTGGTACGCAGTATTTT

d_call: NA
v_call: TRBV11-2
j_call: TRBJ2-7
clone_size: once
cdr3_length: 13
cdr3_aa: CASSLGPDYEQYF
cdr3_nt: TGTGCCAGCAGCTTAGGACCGGACTACGAGCAGTACTTC

d_call: NA
v_call: TRBV30
j_call: TRBJ2-7
clone_size: NA
cdr3_length: 12
cdr3_aa: CAWSPSPYEQYF
cdr3_nt: TGTGCCTGGAGTCCCAGTCCCTACGAGCAGTACTTC

d_call: NA
v_call: TRBV18
j_call: TRBJ2-3
clone_size: NA
cdr3_length: 16
cdr3_aa: CASSPPEGYSTDTQYF
cdr3_nt: TGTGCCAGCTCACCCCCGGAGGGATACAGCACAGATACGCAGTATTTT

d_call: TRBD1
v_call: TRBV4-1
j_call: TRBJ1-3
clone_size: NA
cdr3_length: 16
cdr3_aa: CASSPGQGNSGNTIYF
cdr3_nt: TGCGCCAGCAGCCCCGGACAGGGCAACTCTGGAAACACCATATATTTT

d_call: TRBD2
v_call: TRBV4-3
j_call: TRBJ2-4
clone_size: NA
cdr3_length: 17
cdr3_aa: CASSPILAGGPRNIQYF
cdr3_nt: TGCGCCAGCAGCCCAATACTAGCGGGAGGGCCCAGAAACATTCAGTACTTC

d_call: NA
v_call: TRBV4-1
j_call: TRBJ1-5
clone_size: few
cdr3_length: 16
cdr3_aa: CASSPSTGYSNQPQHF
cdr3_nt: TGCGCCAGCAGCCCATCTACAGGGTATAGCAATCAGCCCCAGCATTTT

d_call: NA
v_call: TRBV4-3
j_call: TRBJ2-2
clone_size: NA
cdr3_length: 16
cdr3_aa: CASSQGSSAVTGELFF
cdr3_nt: TGCGCCAGCAGCCAAGGTTCTAGCGCCGTCACCGGGGAGCTGTTTTTT

d_call: NA
v_call: TRBV4-3
j_call: TRBJ2-7
clone_size: NA
cdr3_length: 14
cdr3_aa: CASSQGTVGYEQYF
cdr3_nt: TGCGCCAGCAGCCAAGGGACCGTGGGATACGAGCAGTACTTC

d_call: NA
v_call: TRBV7-9
j_call: TRBJ2-1
clone_size: NA
cdr3_length: 14
cdr3_aa: CASSLTGLYNEQFF
cdr3_nt: TGTGCCAGCAGCTTAACGGGCCTCTACAATGAGCAGTTCTTC

d_call: NA
v_call: TRBV19
j_call: TRBJ2-6
clone_size: NA
cdr3_length: 18
cdr3_aa: CASSIDALGPSRTNVLTF
cdr3_nt: TGTGCCAGTAGTATAGATGCATTGGGGCCTTCTCGGACCAACGTCCTGACTTTC

d_call: TRBD1
v_call: TRBV28
j_call: TRBJ1-5
clone_size: once
cdr3_length: 15
cdr3_aa: CASSFDRGRNQPQHF
cdr3_nt: TGTGCCAGCAGCTTCGACAGGGGCCGCAATCAGCCCCAGCATTTT

d_call: NA
v_call: TRBV19
j_call: TRBJ1-5
clone_size: NA
cdr3_length: 13
cdr3_aa: CASEPYSNQPQHF
cdr3_nt: TGTGCCTCAGAACCCTATAGCAATCAGCCCCAGCATTTT

d_call: TRBD1
v_call: TRBV6-5
j_call: TRBJ2-3
clone_size: NA
cdr3_length: 16
cdr3_aa: CASSYSTGEVTDTQYF
cdr3_nt: TGTGCCAGCAGTTATTCAACAGGGGAAGTTACAGATACGCAGTATTTT

d_call: NA
v_call: TRBV23-1
j_call: TRBJ1-5
clone_size: NA
cdr3_length: 17
cdr3_aa: CASSQPLGRENNQPQHF
cdr3_nt: TGCGCCAGCAGTCAACCGTTGGGGAGGGAGAACAATCAGCCCCAGCATTTT

d_call: NA
v_call: TRBV27
j_call: TRBJ2-7
clone_size: NA
cdr3_length: 15
cdr3_aa: CASIPLGGSSYEQYF
cdr3_nt: TGTGCCAGCATTCCCTTGGGTGGGAGCTCCTACGAGCAGTACTTC

d_call: NA
v_call: TRBV9
j_call: TRBJ2-1
clone_size: NA
cdr3_length: 16
cdr3_aa: CASSVDRDPITGEQFF
cdr3_nt: TGTGCCAGCAGCGTAGACCGGGACCCCATCACGGGTGAGCAGTTCTTC

d_call: TRBD1
v_call: TRBV7-9
j_call: TRBJ2-2
clone_size: NA
cdr3_length: 15
cdr3_aa: CATEAGGAGAGELFF
cdr3_nt: TGTGCCACGGAAGCAGGGGGCGCAGGGGCCGGGGAGCTGTTTTTT

d_call: TRBD2
v_call: TRBV5-4
j_call: TRBJ2-2
clone_size: NA
cdr3_length: 16
cdr3_aa: CASSLLREGRDGELFF
cdr3_nt: TGTGCCAGCAGCTTGCTACGGGAGGGCCGGGACGGGGAGCTGTTTTTT

d_call: NA
v_call: TRBV13
j_call: TRBJ1-2
clone_size: few
cdr3_length: 13
cdr3_aa: CASSPQGNYGYTF
cdr3_nt: TGTGCCAGCAGCCCCCAAGGGAACTATGGCTACACCTTC

d_call: TRBD1
v_call: TRBV4-1
j_call: TRBJ1-5
clone_size: NA
cdr3_length: 12
cdr3_aa: CATRDSLQPQHF
cdr3_nt: TGCGCCACCCGGGACAGCCTTCAGCCCCAGCATTTT

d_call: NA
v_call: TRBV4-2
j_call: TRBJ2-7
clone_size: NA
cdr3_length: 17
cdr3_aa: CASSQDGPGTFAYEQYF
cdr3_nt: TGTGCCAGCAGCCAAGATGGACCTGGGACTTTCGCCTACGAGCAGTACTTC

d_call: NA
v_call: TRBV7-9
j_call: TRBJ2-7
clone_size: NA
cdr3_length: 14
cdr3_aa: CASSLAPFSGEQYF
cdr3_nt: TGTGCCAGCAGCTTAGCGCCCTTTTCCGGGGAGCAGTACTTC

d_call: NA
v_call: TRBV4-1
j_call: TRBJ1-2
clone_size: NA
cdr3_length: 14
cdr3_aa: CASSQVEGGYGYTF
cdr3_nt: TGCGCCAGCAGCCAAGTCGAGGGCGGCTATGGCTACACCTTC

d_call: TRBD2
v_call: TRBV11-2
j_call: TRBJ2-7
clone_size: NA
cdr3_length: 17
cdr3_aa: CASSLFRREGPVYEQYF
cdr3_nt: TGTGCCAGCAGCTTGTTTAGGCGGGAGGGCCCAGTCTACGAGCAGTACTTC

d_call: TRBD1
v_call: TRBV7-9
j_call: TRBJ2-7
clone_size: NA
cdr3_length: 13
cdr3_aa: CASSRQGTYEQYF
cdr3_nt: TGTGCCAGCAGTAGACAGGGAACCTACGAGCAGTACTTC

d_call: NA
v_call: TRBV10-2
j_call: TRBJ2-6
clone_size: NA
cdr3_length: 18
cdr3_aa: CASSEFGGYSSGANVLTF
cdr3_nt: TGCGCCAGCAGTGAGTTCGGGGGCTACAGCTCTGGGGCCAACGTCCTGACTTTC

d_call: NA
v_call: TRBV27
j_call: TRBJ2-3
clone_size: once
cdr3_length: 15
cdr3_aa: CASSLGEGAADTQYF
cdr3_nt: TGTGCCAGCAGTTTGGGGGAGGGGGCCGCAGATACGCAGTATTTT

d_call: NA
v_call: TRBV7-9
j_call: TRBJ2-1
clone_size: NA
cdr3_length: 16
cdr3_aa: CASKPRAGEHYNEQFF
cdr3_nt: TGTGCCAGCAAGCCCCGAGCGGGTGAACACTACAATGAGCAGTTCTTC

d_call: TRBD2
v_call: TRBV4-3
j_call: TRBJ2-2
clone_size: NA
cdr3_length: 17
cdr3_aa: CASSQEIRGGNTGELFF
cdr3_nt: TGCGCCAGCAGCCAAGAAATCCGCGGGGGAAACACCGGGGAGCTGTTTTTT

d_call: TRBD2
v_call: TRBV7-9
j_call: TRBJ2-1
clone_size: NA
cdr3_length: 17
cdr3_aa: CASSHRRLAASYNEQFF
cdr3_nt: TGTGCCAGCAGCCACCGGAGGCTAGCGGCCTCATACAATGAGCAGTTCTTC

d_call: NA
v_call: TRBV13
j_call: TRBJ2-2
clone_size: NA
cdr3_length: 17
cdr3_aa: CASSPELPTRRTGELFF
cdr3_nt: TGTGCCAGCAGCCCCGAACTCCCCACTAGGCGAACCGGGGAGCTGTTTTTT

d_call: NA
v_call: TRBV19
j_call: TRBJ2-1
clone_size: NA
cdr3_length: 13
cdr3_aa: CASRPSSYNEQFF
cdr3_nt: TGTGCCAGTAGGCCTAGCTCCTACAATGAGCAGTTCTTC

d_call: TRBD2
v_call: TRBV5-1
j_call: TRBJ2-5
clone_size: NA
cdr3_length: 12
cdr3_aa: CAPAGGPETQYF
cdr3_nt: TGCGCCCCGGCGGGAGGGCCAGAGACCCAGTACTTC

d_call: TRBD2
v_call: TRBV28
j_call: TRBJ2-3
clone_size: NA
cdr3_length: 16
cdr3_aa: CASSLGAGEWTDTQYF
cdr3_nt: TGTGCCAGCAGTTTAGGGGCGGGAGAGTGGACAGATACGCAGTATTTT

d_call: TRBD2
v_call: TRBV7-2
j_call: TRBJ2-5
clone_size: NA
cdr3_length: 16
cdr3_aa: CASSLSLAGVKETQYF
cdr3_nt: TGTGCCAGCAGCTTATCGCTAGCGGGAGTCAAAGAGACCCAGTACTTC

d_call: TRBD1
v_call: TRBV5-8
j_call: TRBJ1-1
clone_size: NA
cdr3_length: 16
cdr3_aa: CASSSTVGQGFHRAFF
cdr3_nt: TGTGCCAGCAGCTCGACAGTAGGACAGGGCTTCCATAGGGCTTTCTTT

d_call: TRBD1
v_call: TRBV19
j_call: TRBJ1-1
clone_size: NA
cdr3_length: 13
cdr3_aa: CASKGTVNTEAFF
cdr3_nt: TGTGCCAGTAAGGGGACAGTTAACACTGAAGCTTTCTTT

d_call: NA
v_call: TRBV2
j_call: TRBJ1-5
clone_size: NA
cdr3_length: 16
cdr3_aa: CASSETGEGVVQPQHF
cdr3_nt: TGTGCCAGCAGTGAAACTGGAGAAGGGGTCGTCCAGCCCCAGCATTTT

d_call: NA
v_call: TRBV7-9
j_call: TRBJ2-1
clone_size: NA
cdr3_length: 14
cdr3_aa: CASSPPGTSNEQFF
cdr3_nt: TGTGCCAGCAGCCCCCCCGGAACGTCCAATGAGCAGTTCTTC

d_call: NA
v_call: TRBV4-1
j_call: TRBJ1-1
clone_size: NA
cdr3_length: 14
cdr3_aa: CATTQRWTDTEAFF
cdr3_nt: TGCGCCACCACTCAAAGATGGACGGACACTGAAGCTTTCTTT

d_call: TRBD2
v_call: TRBV4-3
j_call: TRBJ2-7
clone_size: few
cdr3_length: 15
cdr3_aa: CASSPMERGPYEQYF
cdr3_nt: TGCGCCAGCAGCCCGATGGAGCGGGGACCCTACGAGCAGTACTTC

d_call: NA
v_call: TRBV18
j_call: TRBJ2-1
clone_size: NA
cdr3_length: 14
cdr3_aa: CASTTRDSYNEQFF
cdr3_nt: TGTGCCAGCACGACGCGGGATTCCTACAATGAGCAGTTCTTC

d_call: NA
v_call: TRBV9
j_call: TRBJ2-7
clone_size: NA
cdr3_length: 12
cdr3_aa: CASSAGQGEQYF
cdr3_nt: TGTGCCAGCAGCGCGGGACAAGGCGAGCAGTACTTC

d_call: NA
v_call: TRBV9
j_call: TRBJ1-3
clone_size: NA
cdr3_length: 15
cdr3_aa: CASSARGLTGNTIYF
cdr3_nt: TGTGCCAGCAGCGCCCGGGGGCTTACGGGAAACACCATATATTTT